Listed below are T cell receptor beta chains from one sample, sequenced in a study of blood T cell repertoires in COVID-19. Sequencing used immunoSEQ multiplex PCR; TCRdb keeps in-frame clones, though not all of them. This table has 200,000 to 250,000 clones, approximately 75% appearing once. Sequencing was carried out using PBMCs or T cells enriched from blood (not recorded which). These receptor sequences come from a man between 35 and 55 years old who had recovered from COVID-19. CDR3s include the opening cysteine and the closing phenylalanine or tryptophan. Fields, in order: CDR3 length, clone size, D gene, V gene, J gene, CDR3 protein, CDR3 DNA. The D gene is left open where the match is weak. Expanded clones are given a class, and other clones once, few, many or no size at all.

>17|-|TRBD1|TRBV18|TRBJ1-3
CASSPRGGQGSGNTIYF
TGTGCCAGCTCACCCCGAGGTGGACAGGGCTCTGGAAACACCATATATTTT
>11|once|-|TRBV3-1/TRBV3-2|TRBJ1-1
CASSQDLGTFF
TGTGCCAGCAGCCAAGATCTAGGCACTTTCTTT
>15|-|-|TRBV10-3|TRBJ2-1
CAISEVASSYNEQFF
TGTGCCATCAGTGAAGTGGCTAGCTCCTACAATGAGCAGTTCTTC
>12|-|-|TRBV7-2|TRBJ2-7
CASSLQGGDFFF
TGTGCCAGCAGCTTACAGGGGGGCGACTTCTTCTTC
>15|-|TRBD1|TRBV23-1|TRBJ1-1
CASSRIQGVNTEAFF
TGCGCCAGCAGCCGGATACAGGGGGTGAACACTGAAGCTTTCTTT
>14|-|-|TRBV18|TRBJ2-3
CASSPYQAGDTQYF
TGTGCCAGCTCACCTTACCAGGCGGGGGATACGCAGTATTTT
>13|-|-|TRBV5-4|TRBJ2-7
CASSPGGGTEQYF
TGTGCCAGCAGCCCGGGGGGCGGGACCGAGCAGTACTTC
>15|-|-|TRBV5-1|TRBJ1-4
CASRFRGGTNEKLFF
TGCGCCAGCCGGTTTAGGGGAGGCACTAATGAAAAACTGTTTTTT
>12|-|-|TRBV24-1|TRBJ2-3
CATSGSSDTQYF
TGTGCCACCAGCGGGAGCTCAGATACGCAGTATTTT
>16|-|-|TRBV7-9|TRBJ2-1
CASSRRGGTASNEQFF
TGTGCCAGCAGCCGTAGGGGCGGGACAGCGTCCAATGAGCAGTTCTTC
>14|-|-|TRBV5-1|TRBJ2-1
CASSLGQRYNEQFF
TGCGCCAGCAGCTTGGGACAGAGGTACAATGAGCAGTTCTTC
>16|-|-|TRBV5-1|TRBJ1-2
CASSNLGGDSGYGYTF
TGCGCCAGCAGCAACCTAGGTGGGGACTCGGGCTATGGCTACACCTTC
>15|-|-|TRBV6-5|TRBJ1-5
CASSREGGNNQPQHF
TGTGCCAGCAGTCGAGAGGGAGGGAACAATCAGCCCCAGCATTTT
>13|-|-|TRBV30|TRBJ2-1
CAWSVNGYNEQFF
TGTGCCTGGAGTGTGAACGGCTACAATGAGCAGTTCTTC
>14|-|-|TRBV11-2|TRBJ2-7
CASSFGGANHEQYF
TGTGCCAGCAGCTTTGGGGGGGCGAACCACGAGCAGTACTTC
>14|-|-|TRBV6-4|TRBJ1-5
CASPGTSPPQPQHF
TGTGCCAGCCCAGGGACTTCCCCGCCTCAGCCCCAGCATTTT
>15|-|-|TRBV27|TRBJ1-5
CASKRESLSNQPQHF
TGTGCCAGCAAGAGGGAAAGCTTAAGCAATCAGCCCCAGCATTTT
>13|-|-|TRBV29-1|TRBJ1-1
CSVDRRGFPEAFF
TGCAGCGTTGACAGGCGGGGTTTCCCTGAAGCTTTCTTT
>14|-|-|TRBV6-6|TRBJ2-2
CASTEGLNTGELFF
TGTGCCAGCACGGAGGGGCTGAACACCGGGGAGCTGTTTTTT
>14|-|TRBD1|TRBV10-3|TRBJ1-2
CAISADPGQGPYTF
TGTGCCATCAGTGCGGACCCGGGACAGGGTCCCTACACCTTC
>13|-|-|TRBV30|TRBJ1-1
CAWGTTVRTEAFF
TGTGCCTGGGGGACAACAGTGAGGACTGAAGCTTTCTTT
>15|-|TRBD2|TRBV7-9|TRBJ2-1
CASSSKRGGYNEQFF
TGTGCCAGCAGCTCAAAGCGGGGGGGTTACAATGAGCAGTTCTTC
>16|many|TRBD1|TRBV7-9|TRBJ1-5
CASSLGTGNAGQPQHF
TGTGCCAGCAGCTTAGGGACAGGGAATGCAGGTCAGCCCCAGCATTTT
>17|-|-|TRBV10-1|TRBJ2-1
CASSEEKRDKSYNEQFF
TGCGCCAGCAGTGAGGAAAAGCGGGACAAGTCCTACAATGAGCAGTTCTTC
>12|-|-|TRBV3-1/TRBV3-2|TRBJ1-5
CASSHSNQPQHF
TGTGCCAGCAGTCATAGCAATCAGCCCCAGCATTTT
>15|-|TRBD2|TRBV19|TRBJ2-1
CASSTTGGGYNEQFF
TGTGCCAGTAGTACCACGGGGGGAGGATACAATGAGCAGTTCTTC
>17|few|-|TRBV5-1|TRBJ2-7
CASSLALAGQSSYEQYF
TGCGCCAGCAGCTTGGCCCTCGCAGGACAGAGCTCCTACGAGCAGTACTTC
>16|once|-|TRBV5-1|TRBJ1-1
CASSPPAGQLNTEAFF
TGCGCCAGCAGCCCCCCGGCCGGACAGCTGAACACTGAAGCTTTCTTT
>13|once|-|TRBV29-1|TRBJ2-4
CSVETHGKNIQYF
TGCAGCGTCGAAACCCACGGCAAAAACATTCAGTACTTC
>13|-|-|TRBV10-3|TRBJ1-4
CAISGGSNEKLFF
TGTGCCATCAGCGGGGGGTCTAATGAAAAACTGTTTTTT
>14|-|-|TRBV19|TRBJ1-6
CASSIGSTGSPLHF
TGTGCCAGTAGTATAGGAAGTACGGGTTCACCCCTCCACTTT
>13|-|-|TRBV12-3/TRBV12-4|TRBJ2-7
CASSYTDTYEQYF
TGTGCCAGCAGCTATACGGACACCTACGAGCAGTACTTC
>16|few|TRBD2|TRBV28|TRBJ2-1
CASSTPLALSYNEQFF
TGTGCCAGCAGTACCCCACTAGCGCTCTCCTACAATGAGCAGTTCTTC
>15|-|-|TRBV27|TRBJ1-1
CASSLMVRKSTEAFF
TGTGCCAGCAGTTTAATGGTGCGGAAGAGCACTGAAGCTTTCTTT
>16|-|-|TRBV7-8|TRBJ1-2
CASSSRRGQINYGYTF
TGTGCCAGCAGCTCCCGCCGGGGACAAATTAACTATGGCTACACCTTC
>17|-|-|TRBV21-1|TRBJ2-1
CASSKLQATFSYNEQFF
TGTGCCAGCAGCAAGTTACAGGCGACTTTCTCCTACAATGAGCAGTTCTTC
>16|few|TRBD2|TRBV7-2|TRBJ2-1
CASSLWAGDTYNEQFF
TGTGCCAGCAGCTTATGGGCGGGGGATACCTACAATGAGCAGTTCTTC
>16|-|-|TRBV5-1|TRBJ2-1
CASSIGRNRGGNEQFF
TGCGCCAGCAGCATCGGGAGAAACAGGGGGGGAAATGAGCAGTTCTTC
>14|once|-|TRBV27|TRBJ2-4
CASSIRTPEDIQYF
TGTGCCAGCAGTATTAGGACACCAGAGGACATTCAGTACTTC
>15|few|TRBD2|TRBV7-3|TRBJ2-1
CASSYASGSNNEQFF
TGTGCCAGCAGCTACGCCAGCGGGAGTAACAATGAGCAGTTCTTC
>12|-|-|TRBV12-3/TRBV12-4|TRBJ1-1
CASRSGVTEAFF
TGTGCCAGCCGTTCAGGGGTCACTGAAGCTTTCTTT
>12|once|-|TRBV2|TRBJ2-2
CASSYYSVGGVF
TGTGCCAGCAGTTACTACAGTGTGGGGGGAGTTTTT
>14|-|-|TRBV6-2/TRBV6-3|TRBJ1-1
CASSSQGVNTEAFF
TGTGCCAGCAGTTCACAGGGAGTCAACACTGAAGCTTTCTTT
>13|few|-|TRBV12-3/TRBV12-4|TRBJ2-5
CASRRSPQETQYF
TGTGCCAGCAGGAGGTCCCCTCAAGAGACCCAGTACTTC
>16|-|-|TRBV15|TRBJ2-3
CATSRDPQHNTDTQYF
TGTGCCACCAGCAGAGATCCGCAACACAACACAGATACGCAGTATTTT
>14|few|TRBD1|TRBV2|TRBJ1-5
CASRDRIIDQPQHF
TGTGCCAGCCGGGACAGGATAATCGATCAGCCCCAGCATTTT
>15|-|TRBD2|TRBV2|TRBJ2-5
CASSNPHGRSETQYF
TGTGCCAGCAGTAATCCCCACGGGAGGTCGGAGACCCAGTACTTC
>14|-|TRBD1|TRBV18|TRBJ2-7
CASSAGQGDYEQYF
TGTGCCAGCTCAGCGGGACAGGGGGACTACGAGCAGTACTTC
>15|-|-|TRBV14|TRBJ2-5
CASSPDLARRETQYF
TGTGCCAGCAGTCCTGACCTAGCCCGACGGGAGACCCAGTACTTC
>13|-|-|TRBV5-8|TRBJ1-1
CASSRFGATEAFF
TGTGCCAGCAGCCGATTTGGGGCCACTGAAGCTTTCTTT
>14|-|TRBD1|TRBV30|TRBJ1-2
CAWSIRGGWWGYTF
TGTGCCTGGAGTATTCGAGGGGGCTGGTGGGGCTACACCTTC
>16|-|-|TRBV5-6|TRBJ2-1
CASSHTAGALYNEQFF
TGTGCCAGCAGCCATACCGCGGGTGCGCTATACAATGAGCAGTTCTTC
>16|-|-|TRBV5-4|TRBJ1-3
CASSLQGHVSGNTIYF
TGTGCCAGCAGCCTACAGGGACACGTCTCTGGAAACACCATATATTTT
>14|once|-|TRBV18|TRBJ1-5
CASSPSVGNQPQHF
TGTGCCAGCTCACCATCTGTCGGCAATCAGCCCCAGCATTTT